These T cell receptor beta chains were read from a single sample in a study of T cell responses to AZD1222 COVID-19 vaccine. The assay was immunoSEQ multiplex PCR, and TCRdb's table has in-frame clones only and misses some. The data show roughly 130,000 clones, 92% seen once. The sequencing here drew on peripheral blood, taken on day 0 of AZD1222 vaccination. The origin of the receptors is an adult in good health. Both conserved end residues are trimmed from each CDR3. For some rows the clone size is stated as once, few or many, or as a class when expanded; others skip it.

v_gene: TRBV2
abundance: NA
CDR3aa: ASSDRRSSYEQY

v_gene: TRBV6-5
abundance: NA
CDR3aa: ASRQGGEKLF

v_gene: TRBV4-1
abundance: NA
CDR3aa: ASSPLSLSHEQF

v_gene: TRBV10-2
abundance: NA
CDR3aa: ATARGPNTGELF

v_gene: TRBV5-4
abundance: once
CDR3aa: ASSGTSNEQF

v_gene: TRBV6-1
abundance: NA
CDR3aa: ASSEQGTRTDTQY

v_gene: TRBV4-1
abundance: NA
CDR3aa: ASSQDMAASGANVLT

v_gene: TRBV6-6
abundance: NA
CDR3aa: ASIPPGGAAQETQY

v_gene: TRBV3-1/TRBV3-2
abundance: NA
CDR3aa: ASSRGLASSTDTQY

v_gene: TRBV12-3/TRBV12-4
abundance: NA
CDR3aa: ASSTGLNTEAF

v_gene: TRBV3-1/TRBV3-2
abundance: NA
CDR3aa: ASSQVTGVPYNEQF

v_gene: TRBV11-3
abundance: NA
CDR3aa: ASSLGGGRETQY

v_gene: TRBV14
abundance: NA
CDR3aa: ASSRLAGAYNEQF

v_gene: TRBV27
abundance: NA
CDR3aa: ASSFSSTDTQY

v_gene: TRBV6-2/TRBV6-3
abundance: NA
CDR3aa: ASSYDPDGDRVYNEQF

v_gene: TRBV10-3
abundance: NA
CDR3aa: AISEAGFNEQF

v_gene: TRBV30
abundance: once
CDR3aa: AWTVGHTIY

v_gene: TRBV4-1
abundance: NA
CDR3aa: ASSQPTGSLRNSPLH

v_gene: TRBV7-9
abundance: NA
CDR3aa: ASSLVLGGGYEQY

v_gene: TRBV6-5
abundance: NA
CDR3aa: ASSYTYSRTDYGYT

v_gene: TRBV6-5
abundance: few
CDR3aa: ASSYYGTGYYGYT

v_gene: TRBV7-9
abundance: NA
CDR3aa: ASSLVGGSYGYT

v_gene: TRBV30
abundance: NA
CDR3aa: AWRRTGHNEKLF

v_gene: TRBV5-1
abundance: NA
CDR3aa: ASSLSAGGQETQY

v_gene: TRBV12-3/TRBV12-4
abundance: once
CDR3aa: ASSFSQETQY

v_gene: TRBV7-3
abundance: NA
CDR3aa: ASSSNTNTEAF

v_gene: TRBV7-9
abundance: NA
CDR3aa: ASSPRDSYGYT

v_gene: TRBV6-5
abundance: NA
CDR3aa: AISTSRDSSYEQY

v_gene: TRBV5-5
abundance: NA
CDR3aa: ASSWRPDTRNTEAF

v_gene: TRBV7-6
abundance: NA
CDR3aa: ASSRGQPSSGNTIY

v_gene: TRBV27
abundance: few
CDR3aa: ASSPQRAGILGELF

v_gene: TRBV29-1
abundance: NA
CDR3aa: SVEVGQGTNIQY

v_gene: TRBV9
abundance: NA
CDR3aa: ASSVGVALNTEAF

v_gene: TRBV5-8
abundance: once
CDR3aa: ASTIDWGREQY

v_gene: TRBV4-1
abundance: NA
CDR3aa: ASSHRGLAGDPGANVLT

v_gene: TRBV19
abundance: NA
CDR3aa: ASTGARNEKLF

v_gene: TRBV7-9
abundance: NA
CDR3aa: ASSRQGLNTEAF

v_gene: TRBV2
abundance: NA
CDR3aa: ASSERGGLYEQY

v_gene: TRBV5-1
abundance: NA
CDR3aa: ASSLVQQRGTQY

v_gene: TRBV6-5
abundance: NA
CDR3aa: ASIALAGFPGELF

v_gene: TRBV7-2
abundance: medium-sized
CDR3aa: ASSLAGAGNQPQH

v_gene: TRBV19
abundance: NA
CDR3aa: ASSIPKGQGADGYT

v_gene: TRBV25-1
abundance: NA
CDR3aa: ASSPQGAFGRYGYT

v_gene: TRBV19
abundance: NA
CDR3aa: ASTHNLDGAQH

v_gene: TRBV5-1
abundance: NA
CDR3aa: ASRENTGELF

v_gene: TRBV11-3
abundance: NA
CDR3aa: ASSYTIFSTDTQY